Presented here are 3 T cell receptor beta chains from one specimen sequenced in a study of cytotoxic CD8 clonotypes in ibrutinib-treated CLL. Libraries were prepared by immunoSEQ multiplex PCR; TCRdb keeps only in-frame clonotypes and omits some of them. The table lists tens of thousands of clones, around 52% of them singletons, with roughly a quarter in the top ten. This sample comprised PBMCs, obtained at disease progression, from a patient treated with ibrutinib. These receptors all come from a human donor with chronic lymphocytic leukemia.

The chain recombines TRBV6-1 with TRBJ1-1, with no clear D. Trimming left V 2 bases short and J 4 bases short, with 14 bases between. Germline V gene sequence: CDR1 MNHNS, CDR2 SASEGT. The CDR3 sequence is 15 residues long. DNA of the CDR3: TGTGCCAGCAGTGAATTAAGGTTGGGCACCACTGAAGCTTTCTTT. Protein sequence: CASSELRLGTTEAFF.

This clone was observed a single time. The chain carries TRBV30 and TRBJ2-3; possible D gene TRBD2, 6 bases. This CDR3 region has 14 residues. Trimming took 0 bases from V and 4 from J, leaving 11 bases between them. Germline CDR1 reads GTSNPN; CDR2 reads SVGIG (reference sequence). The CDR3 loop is CAWSVWRAADTQYF. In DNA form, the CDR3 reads TGTGCCTGGAGTGTTTGGAGGGCCGCAGATACGCAGTATTTT.

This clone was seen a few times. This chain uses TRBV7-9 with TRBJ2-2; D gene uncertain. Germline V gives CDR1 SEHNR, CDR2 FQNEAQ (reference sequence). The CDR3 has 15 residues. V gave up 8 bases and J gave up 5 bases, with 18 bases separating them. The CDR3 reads CASGEGLARTGELFF. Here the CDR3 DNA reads TGTGCCAGCGGGGAAGGCCTTGCGCGAACCGGGGAGCTGTTTTTT.